This T cell receptor (beta chain) comes out of a study of response to subunit inactivated influenza vaccine. Broader study findings: Every seasonal influenza vaccination brings in few new T cells, the authors suggested.

Comment on this clonotype: Antigen specificity is unknown.

One entry per CDR3 protein results from TCRdb running MiXCR on the RT-PCR reads. The table records about 190,000 distinct CDR3 sequences, approximately 15% of them present only once. The ends were cut back, 8 bases at V and 4 bases at J, with 14 bases in the middle. The CDR3 has 14 residues. Germline V gives CDR1 MNHNS, CDR2 SASEGT. The sample in question was CD8+ T cells sorted from PBMCs, obtained 5 to 6 days after vaccination. V usage is TRBV6-1 and J usage is TRBJ2-2; possibly TRBD2 for D (5 bases). This TCR derives from a man aged 45 to 65 who received an inactivated influenza vaccine. CDR3 coding DNA: TGTGCCAGCGTAAAGGACTGGCTCACCGGGGAGCTGTTTTTT. Protein product: CASVKDWLTGELFF.